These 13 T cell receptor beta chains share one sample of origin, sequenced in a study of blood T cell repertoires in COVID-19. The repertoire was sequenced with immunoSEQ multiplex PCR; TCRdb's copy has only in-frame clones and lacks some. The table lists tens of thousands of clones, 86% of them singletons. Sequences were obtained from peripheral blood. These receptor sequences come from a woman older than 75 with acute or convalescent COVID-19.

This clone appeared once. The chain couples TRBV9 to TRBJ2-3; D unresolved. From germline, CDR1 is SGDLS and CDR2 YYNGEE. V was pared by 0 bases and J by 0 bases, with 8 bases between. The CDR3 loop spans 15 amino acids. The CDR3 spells CASSVGGRSTDTQYF. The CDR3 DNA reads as TGTGCCAGCAGCGTAGGCGGAAGGAGCACAGATACGCAGTATTTT.

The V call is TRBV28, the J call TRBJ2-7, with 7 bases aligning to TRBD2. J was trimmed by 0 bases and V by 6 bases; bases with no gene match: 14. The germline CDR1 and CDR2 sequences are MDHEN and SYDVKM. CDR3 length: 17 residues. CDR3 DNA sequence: TGTGCCAGCAGCTCTTTGGTTGTGGGGGGGAGCTCCTACGAGCAGTACTTC. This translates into CASSSLVVGGSSYEQYF. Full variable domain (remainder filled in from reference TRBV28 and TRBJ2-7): DVKVTQSSRYLVKRTGEKVFLECVQDMDHENMFWYRQDPGLGLRLIYFSYDVKMKEKGDIPEGYSVSREKKERFSLILESASTNQTSMYLCASSSLVVGGSSYEQYFGPGTRLTVT.

The CDR3 coding sequence is TGTGCCACCAGCAACAGAATAGCGGGAGGGAATGAGCAGTTCTTC. Protein: CATSNRIAGGNEQFF. The rearrangement uses TRBV15 and TRBJ2-1; 11 bases align to TRBD2. This CDR3 is built from 15 residues. The germline V gene has CDR1 LNHNV and CDR2 YYDKDF (reference sequence). V trimming: 4 bases; J trimming: 7 bases; junction bases outside the gene matches: 6. The full variable domain, rest sourced from reference TRBV15 and TRBJ2-1, is DAMVIQNPRYQVTQFGKPVTLSCSQTLNHNVMYWYQQKSSQAPKLLFHYYDKDFNNEADTPDNFQSRRPNTSFCFLDIRSPGLGDTAMYLCATSNRIAGGNEQFFGPGTRLTVL.

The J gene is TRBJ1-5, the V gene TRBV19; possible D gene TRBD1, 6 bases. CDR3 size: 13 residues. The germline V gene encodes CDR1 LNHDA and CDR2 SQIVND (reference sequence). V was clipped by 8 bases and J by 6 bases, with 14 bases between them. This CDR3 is CASHGQFTQPQHF. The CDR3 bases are TGTGCCAGTCATGGACAGTTCACTCAGCCCCAGCATTTT.

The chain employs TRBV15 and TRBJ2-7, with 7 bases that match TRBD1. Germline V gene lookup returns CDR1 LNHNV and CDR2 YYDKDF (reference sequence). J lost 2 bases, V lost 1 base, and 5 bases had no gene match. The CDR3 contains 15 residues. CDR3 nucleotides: TGTGCCACCAGCAGAGCCAGGGGGATCCCCTACGAGCAGTACTTC. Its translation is CATSRARGIPYEQYF. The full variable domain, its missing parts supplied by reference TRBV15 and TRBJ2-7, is DAMVIQNPRYQVTQFGKPVTLSCSQTLNHNVMYWYQQKSSQAPKLLFHYYDKDFNNEADTPDNFQSRRPNTSFCFLDIRSPGLGDTAMYLCATSRARGIPYEQYFGPGTRLTVT.

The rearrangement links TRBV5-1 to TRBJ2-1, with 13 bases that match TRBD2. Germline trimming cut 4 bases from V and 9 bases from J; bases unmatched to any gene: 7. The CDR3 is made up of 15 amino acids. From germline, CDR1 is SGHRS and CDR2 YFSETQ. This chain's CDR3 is CASSGGLAGQGEQFF. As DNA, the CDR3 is TGCGCCAGCAGCGGGGGACTAGCGGGACAGGGTGAGCAGTTCTTC. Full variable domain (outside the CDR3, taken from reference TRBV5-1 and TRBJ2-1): KAGVTQTPRYLIKTRGQQVTLSCSPISGHRSVSWYQQTPGQGLQFLFEYFSETQRNKGNFPGRFSGRQFSNSRSEMNVSTLELGDSALYLCASSGGLAGQGEQFFGPGTRLTVL.

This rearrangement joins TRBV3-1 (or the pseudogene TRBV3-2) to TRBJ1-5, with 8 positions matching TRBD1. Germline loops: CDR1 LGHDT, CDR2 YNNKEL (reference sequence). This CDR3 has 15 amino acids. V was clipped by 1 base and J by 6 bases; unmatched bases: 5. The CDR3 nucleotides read TGTGCCAGCAGCCAAGGGTCAGGGGGCGGTCAGCCCCAGCATTTT. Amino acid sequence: CASSQGSGGGQPQHF.

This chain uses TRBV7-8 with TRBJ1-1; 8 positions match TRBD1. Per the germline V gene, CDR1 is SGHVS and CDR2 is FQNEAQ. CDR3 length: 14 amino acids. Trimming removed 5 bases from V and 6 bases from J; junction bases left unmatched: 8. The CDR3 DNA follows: TGTGCCAGCAGCCTGCGCAGGGGGCCGTCTGAAGCTTTCTTT. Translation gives CASSLRRGPSEAFF.

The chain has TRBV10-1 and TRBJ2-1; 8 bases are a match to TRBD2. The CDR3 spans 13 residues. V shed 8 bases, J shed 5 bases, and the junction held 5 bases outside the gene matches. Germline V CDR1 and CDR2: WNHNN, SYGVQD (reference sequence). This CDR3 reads CASAAGDDNEQFF. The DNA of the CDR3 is TGCGCCAGCGCAGCGGGAGACGACAATGAGCAGTTCTTC.

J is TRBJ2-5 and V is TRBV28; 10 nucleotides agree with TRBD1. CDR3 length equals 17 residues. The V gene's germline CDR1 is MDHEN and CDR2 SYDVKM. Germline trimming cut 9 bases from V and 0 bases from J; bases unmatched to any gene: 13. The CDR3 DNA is TGTGCCAGTACAGGGACAGGGGCCGCACGGTACCAAGAGACCCAGTACTTC. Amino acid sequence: CASTGTGAARYQETQYF.

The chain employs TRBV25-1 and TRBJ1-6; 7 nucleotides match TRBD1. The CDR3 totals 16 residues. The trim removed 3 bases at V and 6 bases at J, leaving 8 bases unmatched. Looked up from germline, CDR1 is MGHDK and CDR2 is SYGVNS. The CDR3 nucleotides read TGTGCCAGCAGTGAGTGGGCCCGACAGGGTAATTCACCCCTCCACTTT. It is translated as CASSEWARQGNSPLHF.

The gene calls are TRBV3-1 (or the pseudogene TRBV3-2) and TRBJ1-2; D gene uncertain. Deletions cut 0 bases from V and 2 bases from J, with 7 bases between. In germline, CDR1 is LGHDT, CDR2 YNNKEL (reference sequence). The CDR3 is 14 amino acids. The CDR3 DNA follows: TGTGCCAGCAGCCAAGATTTAGTAAACTATGGCTACACCTTC. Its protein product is CASSQDLVNYGYTF.

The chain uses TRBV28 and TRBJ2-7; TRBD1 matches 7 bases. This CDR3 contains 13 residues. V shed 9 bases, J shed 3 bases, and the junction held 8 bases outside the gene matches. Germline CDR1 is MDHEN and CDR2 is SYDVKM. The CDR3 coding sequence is TGTGCCAGAACCGACAGGGACGACTACGAGCAGTACTTC. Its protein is CARTDRDDYEQYF. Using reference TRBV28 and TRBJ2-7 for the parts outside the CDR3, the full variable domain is DVKVTQSSRYLVKRTGEKVFLECVQDMDHENMFWYRQDPGLGLRLIYFSYDVKMKEKGDIPEGYSVSREKKERFSLILESASTNQTSMYLCARTDRDDYEQYFGPGTRLTVT.